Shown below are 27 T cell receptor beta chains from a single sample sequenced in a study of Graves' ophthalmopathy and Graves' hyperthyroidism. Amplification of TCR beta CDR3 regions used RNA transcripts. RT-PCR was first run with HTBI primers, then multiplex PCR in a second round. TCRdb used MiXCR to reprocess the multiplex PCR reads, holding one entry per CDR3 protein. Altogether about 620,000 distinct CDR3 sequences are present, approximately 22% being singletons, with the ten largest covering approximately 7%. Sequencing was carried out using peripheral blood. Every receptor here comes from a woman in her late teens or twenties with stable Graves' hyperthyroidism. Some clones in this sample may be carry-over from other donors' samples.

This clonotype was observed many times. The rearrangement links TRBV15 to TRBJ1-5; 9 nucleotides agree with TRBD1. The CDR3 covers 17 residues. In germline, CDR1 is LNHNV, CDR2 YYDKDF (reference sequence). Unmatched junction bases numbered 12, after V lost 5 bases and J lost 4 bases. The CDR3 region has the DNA TGTGCCACCAGCCTGGGACAGGGAATGCTGGCGAATCAGCCCCAGCATTTT. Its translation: CATSLGQGMLANQPQHF.

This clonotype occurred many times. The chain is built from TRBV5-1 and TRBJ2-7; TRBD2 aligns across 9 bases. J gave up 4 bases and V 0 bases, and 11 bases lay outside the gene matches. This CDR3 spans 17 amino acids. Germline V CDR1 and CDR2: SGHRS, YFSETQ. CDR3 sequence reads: CASSLASVAGDRYEQYF. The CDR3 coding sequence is TGCGCCAGCAGCTTGGCTAGCGTAGCGGGAGATCGGTACGAGCAGTACTTC.

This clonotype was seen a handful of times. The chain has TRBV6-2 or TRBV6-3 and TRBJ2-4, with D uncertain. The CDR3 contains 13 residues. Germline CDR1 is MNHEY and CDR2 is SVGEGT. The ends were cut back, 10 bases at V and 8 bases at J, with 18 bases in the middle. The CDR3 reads CATSDALVDIQYF. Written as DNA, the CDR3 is TGTGCCACCTCGGACGCCCTGGTGGACATTCAGTACTTC.

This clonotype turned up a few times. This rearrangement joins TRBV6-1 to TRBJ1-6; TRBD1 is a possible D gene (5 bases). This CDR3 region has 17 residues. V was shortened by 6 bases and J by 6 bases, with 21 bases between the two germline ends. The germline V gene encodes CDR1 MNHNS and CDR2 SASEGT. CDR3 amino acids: CASRRNPGPSFNSPLHF. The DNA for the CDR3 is TGTGCCAGCAGGCGGAACCCGGGACCCTCATTTAATTCACCCCTCCACTTT.

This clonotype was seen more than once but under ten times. The CDR3 loop reads CSASLLTGQGFTEAFF. The CDR3 region has the DNA TGCAGTGCTAGTTTATTGACGGGACAGGGGTTCACTGAAGCTTTCTTT. The genes are TRBV20-1 and TRBJ1-1; 10 nucleotides match TRBD1. CDR3 length equals 16 residues. CDR1 and CDR2 from the germline V gene are DFQATT and SNEGSKA (reference sequence). V dropped 3 bases and J dropped 4; count of bases not matched to a gene: 11.

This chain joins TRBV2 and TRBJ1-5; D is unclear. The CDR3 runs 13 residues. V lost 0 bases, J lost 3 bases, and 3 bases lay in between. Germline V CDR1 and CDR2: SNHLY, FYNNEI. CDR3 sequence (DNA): TGTGCCAGCAGTGAAGCACACAATCAGCCCCAGCATTTT. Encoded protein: CASSEAHNQPQHF.

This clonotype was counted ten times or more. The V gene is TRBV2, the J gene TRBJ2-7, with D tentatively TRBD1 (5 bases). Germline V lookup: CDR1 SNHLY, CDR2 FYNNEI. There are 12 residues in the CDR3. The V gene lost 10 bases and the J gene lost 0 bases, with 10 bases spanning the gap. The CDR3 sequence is CANAGNSYEQYF. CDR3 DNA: TGTGCCAACGCAGGGAACTCCTACGAGCAGTACTTC.

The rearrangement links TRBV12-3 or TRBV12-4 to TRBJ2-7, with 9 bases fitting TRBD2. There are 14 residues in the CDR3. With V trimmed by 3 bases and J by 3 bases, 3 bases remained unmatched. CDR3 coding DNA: TGTGCCAGCAGTTTTAGCGGGGGCATCTACGAGCAGTACTTC. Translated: CASSFSGGIYEQYF.

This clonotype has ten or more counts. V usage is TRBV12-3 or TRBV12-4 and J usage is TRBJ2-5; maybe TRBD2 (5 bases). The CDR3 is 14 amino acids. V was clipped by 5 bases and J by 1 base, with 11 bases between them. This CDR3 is CASSPRTAQETQYF. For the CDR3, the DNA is TGTGCCAGCAGTCCGCGGACTGCCCAAGAGACCCAGTACTTC.

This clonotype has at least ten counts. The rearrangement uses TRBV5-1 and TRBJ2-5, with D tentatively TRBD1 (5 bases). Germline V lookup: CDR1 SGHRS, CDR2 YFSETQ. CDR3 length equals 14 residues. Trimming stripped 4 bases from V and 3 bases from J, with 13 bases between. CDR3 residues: CASSLESREETQYF. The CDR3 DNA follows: TGCGCCAGCAGCCTGGAAAGCAGGGAAGAGACCCAGTACTTC.

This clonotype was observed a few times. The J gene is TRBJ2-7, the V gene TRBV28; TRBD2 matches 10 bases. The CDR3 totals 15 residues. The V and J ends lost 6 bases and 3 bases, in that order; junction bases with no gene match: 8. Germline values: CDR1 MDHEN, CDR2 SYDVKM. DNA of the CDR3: TGTGCCAGCAGCTCCCCGGGACTAGCGCTCTACGAGCAGTACTTC. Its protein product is CASSSPGLALYEQYF. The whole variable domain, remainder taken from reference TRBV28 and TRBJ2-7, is DVKVTQSSRYLVKRTGEKVFLECVQDMDHENMFWYRQDPGLGLRLIYFSYDVKMKEKGDIPEGYSVSREKKERFSLILESASTNQTSMYLCASSSPGLALYEQYFGPGTRLTVT.

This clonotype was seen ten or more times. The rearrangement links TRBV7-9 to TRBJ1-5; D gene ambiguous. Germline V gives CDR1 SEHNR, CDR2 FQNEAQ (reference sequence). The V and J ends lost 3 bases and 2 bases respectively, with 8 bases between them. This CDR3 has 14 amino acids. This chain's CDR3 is CASSFSNGNQPQHF. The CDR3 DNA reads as TGTGCCAGCAGCTTTTCCAATGGCAATCAGCCCCAGCATTTT.

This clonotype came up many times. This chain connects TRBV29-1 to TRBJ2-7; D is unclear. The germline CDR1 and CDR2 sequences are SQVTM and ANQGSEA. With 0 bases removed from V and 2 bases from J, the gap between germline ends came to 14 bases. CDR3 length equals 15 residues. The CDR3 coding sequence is TGCAGCGTTGAAGAGGGTACTCGACCCCCCTACGAGCAGTACTTC. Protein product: CSVEEGTRPPYEQYF.

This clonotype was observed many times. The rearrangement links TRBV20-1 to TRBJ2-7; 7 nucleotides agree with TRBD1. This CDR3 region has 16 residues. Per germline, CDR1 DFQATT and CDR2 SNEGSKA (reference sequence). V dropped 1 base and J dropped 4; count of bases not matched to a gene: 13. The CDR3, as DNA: TGCAGTGCTAGAGGCCGACAGGGCGTCAACGTGTACGAGCAGTACTTC. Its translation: CSARGRQGVNVYEQYF.

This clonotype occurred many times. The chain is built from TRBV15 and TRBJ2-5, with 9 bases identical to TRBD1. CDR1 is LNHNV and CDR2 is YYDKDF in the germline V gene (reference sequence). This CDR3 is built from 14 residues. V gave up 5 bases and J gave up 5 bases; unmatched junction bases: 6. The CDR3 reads CATSGGTGWETQYF. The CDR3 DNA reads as TGTGCCACCAGCGGCGGGACAGGGTGGGAGACCCAGTACTTC.

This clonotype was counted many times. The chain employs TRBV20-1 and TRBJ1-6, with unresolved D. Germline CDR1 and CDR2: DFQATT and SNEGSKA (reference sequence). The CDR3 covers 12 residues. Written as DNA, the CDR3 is TGCAGCAAGAGCTCCTATAATTCACCCCTCCACTTT. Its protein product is CSKSSYNSPLHF.

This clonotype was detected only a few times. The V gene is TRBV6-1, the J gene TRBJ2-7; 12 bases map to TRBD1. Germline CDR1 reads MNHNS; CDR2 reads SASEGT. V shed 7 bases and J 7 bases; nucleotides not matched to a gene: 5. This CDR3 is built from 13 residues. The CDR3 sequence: CASTGQGAWEQYF. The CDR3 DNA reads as TGTGCCAGCACGGGACAGGGGGCGTGGGAGCAGTACTTC.

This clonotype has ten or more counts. The CDR3 DNA is TGTGCCAGCACCTTCCAGGGAGGCAGCACAGATACGCAGTATTTT. Translated, it gives CASTFQGGSTDTQYF. The chain joins TRBV12-3 or TRBV12-4 to TRBJ2-3; the D gene is possibly TRBD2 (6 bases). This CDR3 spans 15 amino acids. Trimming stripped 7 bases from V and 0 bases from J, with 14 bases between.

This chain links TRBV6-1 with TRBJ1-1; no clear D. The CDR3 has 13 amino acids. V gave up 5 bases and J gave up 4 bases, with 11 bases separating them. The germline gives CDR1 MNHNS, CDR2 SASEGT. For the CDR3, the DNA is TGTGCCAGCAGTACCGCGGGCCCCACTGAAGCTTTCTTT. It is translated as CASSTAGPTEAFF.

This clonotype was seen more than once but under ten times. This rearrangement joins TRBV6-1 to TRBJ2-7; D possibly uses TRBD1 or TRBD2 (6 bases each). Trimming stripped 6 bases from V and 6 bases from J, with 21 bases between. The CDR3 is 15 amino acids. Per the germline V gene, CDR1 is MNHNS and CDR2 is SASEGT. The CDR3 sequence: CASRSLGGGRGEQYF. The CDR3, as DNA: TGTGCCAGCAGGAGCCTAGGGGGAGGCCGTGGCGAGCAGTACTTC.

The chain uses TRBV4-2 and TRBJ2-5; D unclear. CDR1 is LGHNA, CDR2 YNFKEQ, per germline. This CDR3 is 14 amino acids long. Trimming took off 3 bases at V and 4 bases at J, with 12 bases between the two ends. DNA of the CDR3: TGTGCCAGCAGCCAGGTCGTTGAACGAGAGACCCAGTACTTC. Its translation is CASSQVVERETQYF.

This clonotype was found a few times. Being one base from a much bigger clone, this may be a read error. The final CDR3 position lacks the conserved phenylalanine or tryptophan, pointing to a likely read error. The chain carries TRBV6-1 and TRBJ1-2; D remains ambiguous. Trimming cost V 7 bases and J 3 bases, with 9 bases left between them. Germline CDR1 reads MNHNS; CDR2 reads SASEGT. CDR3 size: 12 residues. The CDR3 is CASNPIDYGYTY. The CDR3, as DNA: TGTGCCAGCAACCCCATCGACTATGGCTACACCTAC.

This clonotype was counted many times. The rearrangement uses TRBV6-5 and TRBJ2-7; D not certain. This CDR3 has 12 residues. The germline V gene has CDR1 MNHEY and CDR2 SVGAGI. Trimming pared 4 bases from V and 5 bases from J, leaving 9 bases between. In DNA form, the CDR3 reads TGTGCCAGCAGTTCCACTATCGACGAGCAGTACTTC. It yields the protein CASSSTIDEQYF.

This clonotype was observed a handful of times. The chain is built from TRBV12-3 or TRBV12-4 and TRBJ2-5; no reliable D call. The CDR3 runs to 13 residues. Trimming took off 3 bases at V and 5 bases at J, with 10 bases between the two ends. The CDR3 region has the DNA TGTGCCAGCAGTTTTCTCAGCGAGGAGACCCAGTACTTC. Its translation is CASSFLSEETQYF.

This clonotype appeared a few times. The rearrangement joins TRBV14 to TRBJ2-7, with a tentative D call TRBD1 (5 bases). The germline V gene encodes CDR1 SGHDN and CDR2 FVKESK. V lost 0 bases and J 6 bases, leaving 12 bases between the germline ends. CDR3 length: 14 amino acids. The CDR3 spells CASSQDWQRGEQYF. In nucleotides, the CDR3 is TGTGCCAGCAGCCAAGATTGGCAAAGGGGCGAGCAGTACTTC. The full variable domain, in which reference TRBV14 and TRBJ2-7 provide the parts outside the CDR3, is EAGVTQFPSHSVIEKGQTVTLRCDPISGHDNLYWYRRVMGKEIKFLLHFVKESKQDESGMPNNRFLAERTGGTYSTLKVQPAELEDSGVYFCASSQDWQRGEQYFGPGTRLTVT.

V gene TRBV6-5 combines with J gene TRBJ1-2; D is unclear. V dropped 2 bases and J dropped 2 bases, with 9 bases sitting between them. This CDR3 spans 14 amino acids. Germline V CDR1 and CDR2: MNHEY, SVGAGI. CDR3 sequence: CASSYVPENYGYTF. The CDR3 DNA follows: TGTGCCAGCAGTTACGTTCCGGAGAACTATGGCTACACCTTC.

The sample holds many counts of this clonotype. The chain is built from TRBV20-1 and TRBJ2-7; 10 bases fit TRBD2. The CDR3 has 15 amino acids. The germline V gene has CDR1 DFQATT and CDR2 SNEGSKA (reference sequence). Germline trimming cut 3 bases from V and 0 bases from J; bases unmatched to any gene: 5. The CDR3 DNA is TGCAGTGCTAGCTTACTAGCGGGAAGCTCCTACGAGCAGTACTTC. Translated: CSASLLAGSSYEQYF.